This TCR beta chain comes out of a study of blood T cell repertoires in COVID-19 (dated by TCRdb to the early 2020s). Regarding the study in general: The collaborator samples originated in the United States, Italy and Spain and spanned the acute and convalescent phases of COVID-19. The material from the prospective study consisted of cDNA or gDNA derived from T cells, B-cell-depleted T cells, or PBMCs. The dataset comprised deeply sampled blood TCRbeta repertoires from subjects exposed to, actively infected with, or recovered from COVID-19. The repertoires were released in a freely available public database meant as a resource for research on the immune response to SARS-CoV-2. The samples were drawn from the first 160 participants of the ongoing ImmuneRACE study and from over a thousand subjects provided by 6 global collaborators. Sample metadata almost always included a de-identified subject ID, COVID-19 status, age in years and sex. Where HLA class I and class II types were available, the types were taken from metadata supplied by the sample provider, not from assay-based typing.

Here is what the overall study found, with its caveats: The amount of clinical and demographic metadata varied by source and participant and was provided uncurated.

Remarks on this clone: This clone's antigen is unknown. Nothing much larger sits one base from this clone, and base qualities are not available.

The immunoSEQ Assay, a bias-controlled multiplex PCR, was used to amplify TCRbeta CDR3 regions from genomic DNA. As for the authors' bioinformatics: The number of nucleated cells in each sample was estimated by amplification of reference gene primers within the assay. To quantify the absolute abundance of each unique TCRbeta CDR3 rearrangement, sequence reads were collapsed and filtered. For each sample, productive Simpson clonality was calculated as the square root of Simpson's diversity index over productive rearrangements. Held by TCRdb, this immuneACCESS table contains in-frame sequences only and omits some clones. Under half of the omission traces to an unresolved V gene where checked; the cause of the rest is unknown. The V and J calls and clone size were taken over from that table, and D and trimming were inferred from the DNA. This sample has 140,000 or so clones in its table, and roughly 86% of those were observed once. The top ten clonotypes cover 5.4% of the sample.

Each collaborating institution followed its own protocols to collect whole blood in K2EDTA tubes. For TCRbeta analysis, collaborator samples were shipped as frozen whole blood, as isolated PBMCs, or as DNA extracted from either sample type. CDR1 and CDR2, looked up from the germline V gene, are SGHNT and YENEEA. The CDR3 runs 14 amino acids, cysteine and phenylalanine included. Just CDR3 DNA is preserved here, 42 bases in frame from base 1. The germline ends are 11 bases apart after V is trimmed by 1 base and J by 7 bases. This sequence was found in a human donor in a cohort sampled during active COVID-19. The sequenced material came from peripheral blood. In this chain, TRBV11-3 is recombined with TRBJ2-1; tentative D gene TRBD1, with 5 bases matching. The CDR3 corresponds to CASSLVFQGNEQFF. The nucleotide sequence reads TGTGCCAGCAGCTTAGTTTTTCAGGGAAATGAGCAGTTCTTC.